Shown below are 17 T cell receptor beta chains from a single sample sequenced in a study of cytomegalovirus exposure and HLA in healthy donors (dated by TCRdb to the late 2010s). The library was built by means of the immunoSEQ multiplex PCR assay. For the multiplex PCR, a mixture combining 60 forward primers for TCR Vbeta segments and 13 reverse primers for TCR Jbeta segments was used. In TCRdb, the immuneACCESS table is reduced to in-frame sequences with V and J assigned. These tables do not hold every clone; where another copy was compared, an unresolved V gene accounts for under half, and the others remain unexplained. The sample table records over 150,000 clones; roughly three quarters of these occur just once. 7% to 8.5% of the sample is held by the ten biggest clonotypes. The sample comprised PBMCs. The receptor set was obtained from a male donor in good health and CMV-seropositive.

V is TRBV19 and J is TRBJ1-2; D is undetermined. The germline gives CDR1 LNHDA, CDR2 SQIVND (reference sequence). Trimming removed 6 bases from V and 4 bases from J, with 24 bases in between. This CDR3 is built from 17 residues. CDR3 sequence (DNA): TGTGCCAGTAGCGGATTAGGTGCGGGCCGGAAAGGCTATGGCTACACCTTC. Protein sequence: CASSGLGAGRKGYGYTF.

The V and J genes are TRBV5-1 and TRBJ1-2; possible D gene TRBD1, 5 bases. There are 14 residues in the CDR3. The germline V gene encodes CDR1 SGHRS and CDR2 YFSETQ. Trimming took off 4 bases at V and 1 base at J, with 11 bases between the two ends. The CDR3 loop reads CASSPGGDNYGYTF. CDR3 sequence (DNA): TGCGCCAGCAGCCCGGGGGGGGATAACTATGGCTACACCTTC.

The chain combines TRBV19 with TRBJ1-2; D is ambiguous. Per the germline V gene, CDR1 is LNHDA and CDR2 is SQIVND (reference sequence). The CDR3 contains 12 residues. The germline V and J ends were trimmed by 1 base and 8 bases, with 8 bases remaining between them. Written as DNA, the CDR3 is TGTGCCAGTAGTATAGGAGGGTTCGGCTACACCTTC. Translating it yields CASSIGGFGYTF.

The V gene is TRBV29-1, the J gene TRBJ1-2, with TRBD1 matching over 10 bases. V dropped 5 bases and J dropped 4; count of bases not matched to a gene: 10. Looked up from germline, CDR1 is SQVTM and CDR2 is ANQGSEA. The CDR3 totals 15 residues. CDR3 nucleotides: TGCAGCGTTCGGGGGACAGGGGAAGCGGGCTATGGCTACACCTTC. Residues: CSVRGTGEAGYGYTF.

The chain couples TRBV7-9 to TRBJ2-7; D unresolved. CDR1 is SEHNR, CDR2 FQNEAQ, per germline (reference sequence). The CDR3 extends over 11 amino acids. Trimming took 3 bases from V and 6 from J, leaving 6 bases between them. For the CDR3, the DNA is TGTGCCAGCAGCTTTATTCGCGAGCAGTACTTC. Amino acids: CASSFIREQYF.

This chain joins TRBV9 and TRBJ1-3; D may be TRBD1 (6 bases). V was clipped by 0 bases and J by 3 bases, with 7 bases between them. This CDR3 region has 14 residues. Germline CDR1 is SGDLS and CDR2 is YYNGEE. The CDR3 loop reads CASSVAGDGNTIYF. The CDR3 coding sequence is TGTGCCAGCAGCGTAGCAGGGGATGGAAACACCATATATTTT.

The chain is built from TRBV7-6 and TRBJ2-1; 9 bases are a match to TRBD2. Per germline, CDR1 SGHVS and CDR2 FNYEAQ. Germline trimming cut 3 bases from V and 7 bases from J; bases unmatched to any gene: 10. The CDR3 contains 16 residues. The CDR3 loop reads CASSLGGGAPFNEQFF. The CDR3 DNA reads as TGTGCCAGCAGCTTGGGCGGGGGGGCCCCTTTTAATGAGCAGTTCTTC. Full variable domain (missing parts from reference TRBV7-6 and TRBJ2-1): GAGVSQSPRYKVTKRGQDVALRCDPISGHVSLYWYRQALGQGPEFLTYFNYEAQQDKSGLPNDRFSAERPEGSISTLTIQRTEQRDSAMYRCASSLGGGAPFNEQFFGPGTRLTVL.

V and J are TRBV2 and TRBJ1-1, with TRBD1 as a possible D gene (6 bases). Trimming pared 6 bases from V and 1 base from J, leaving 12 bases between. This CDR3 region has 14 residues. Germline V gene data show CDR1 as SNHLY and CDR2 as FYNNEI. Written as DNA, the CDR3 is TGTGCCAGCAGCGAGGGACACTCGAACACTGAAGCTTTCTTT. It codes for CASSEGHSNTEAFF.

In DNA, the CDR3 is TGCAGCGTTGAAGGAGAATACCCCGACTATGGCTACACCTTC. Its translation: CSVEGEYPDYGYTF. The J gene is TRBJ1-2, the V gene TRBV29-1; the D is unclear. From germline, CDR1 is SQVTM and CDR2 ANQGSEA. This CDR3 is built from 14 residues. V was clipped by 1 base and J by 3 bases, with 12 bases between them.

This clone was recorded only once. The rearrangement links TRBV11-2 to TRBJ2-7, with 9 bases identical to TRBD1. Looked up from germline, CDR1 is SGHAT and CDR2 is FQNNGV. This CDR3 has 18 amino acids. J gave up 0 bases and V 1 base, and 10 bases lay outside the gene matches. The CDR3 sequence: CASSLGGMWDRVSYEQYF. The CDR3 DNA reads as TGTGCCAGCAGCTTAGGGGGGATGTGGGACAGGGTCTCCTACGAGCAGTACTTC. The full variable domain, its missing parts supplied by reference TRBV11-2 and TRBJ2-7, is EAGVAQSPRYKIIEKRQSVAFWCNPISGHATLYWYQQILGQGPKLLIQFQNNGVVDDSQLPKDRFSAERLKGVDSTLKIQPAKLEDSAVYLCASSLGGMWDRVSYEQYFGPGTRLTVT.

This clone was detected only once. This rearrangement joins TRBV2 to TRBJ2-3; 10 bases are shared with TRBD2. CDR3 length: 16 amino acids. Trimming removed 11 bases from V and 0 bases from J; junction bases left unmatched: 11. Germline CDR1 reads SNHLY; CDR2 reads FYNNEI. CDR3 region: CAVPGLAASSTDTQYF. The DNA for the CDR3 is TGTGCCGTACCCGGACTAGCGGCCTCTAGCACAGATACGCAGTATTTT.

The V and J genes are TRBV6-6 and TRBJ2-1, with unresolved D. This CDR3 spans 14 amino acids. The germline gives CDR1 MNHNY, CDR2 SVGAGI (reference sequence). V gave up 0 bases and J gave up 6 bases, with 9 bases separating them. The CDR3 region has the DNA TGTGCCAGCAGTTACTCAGCCGCCCTCAATGAGCAGTTCTTC. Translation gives CASSYSAALNEQFF.

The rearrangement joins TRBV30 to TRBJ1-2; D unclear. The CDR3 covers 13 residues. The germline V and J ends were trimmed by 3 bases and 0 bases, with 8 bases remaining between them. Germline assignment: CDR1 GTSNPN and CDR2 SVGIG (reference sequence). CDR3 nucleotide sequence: TGTGCCTGGAGAGAGGGAGCTAACTATGGCTACACCTTC. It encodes CAWREGANYGYTF.

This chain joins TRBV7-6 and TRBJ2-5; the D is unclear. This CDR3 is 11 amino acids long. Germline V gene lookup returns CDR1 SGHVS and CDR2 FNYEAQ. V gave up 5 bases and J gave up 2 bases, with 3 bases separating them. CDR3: CASSPQETQYF. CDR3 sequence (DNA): TGTGCCAGCAGCCCACAAGAGACCCAGTACTTC.

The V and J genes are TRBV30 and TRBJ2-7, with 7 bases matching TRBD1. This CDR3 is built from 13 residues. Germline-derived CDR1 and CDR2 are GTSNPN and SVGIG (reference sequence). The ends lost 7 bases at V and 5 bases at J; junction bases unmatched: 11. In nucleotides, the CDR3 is TGTGCCTTCATAGAAGGGGGCAGGAACGAGCAGTACTTC. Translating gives CAFIEGGRNEQYF.

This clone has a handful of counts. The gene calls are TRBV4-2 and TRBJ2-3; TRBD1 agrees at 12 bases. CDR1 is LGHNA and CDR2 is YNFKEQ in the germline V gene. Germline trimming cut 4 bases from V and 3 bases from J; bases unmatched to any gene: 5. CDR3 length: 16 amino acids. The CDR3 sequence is CASSPGTGGATDTQYF. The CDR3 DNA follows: TGTGCCAGCAGCCCCGGGACAGGGGGCGCAACAGATACGCAGTATTTT.

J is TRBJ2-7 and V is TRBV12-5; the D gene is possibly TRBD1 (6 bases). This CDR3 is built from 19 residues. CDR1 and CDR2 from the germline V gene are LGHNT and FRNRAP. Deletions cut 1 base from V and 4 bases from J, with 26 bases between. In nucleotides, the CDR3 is TGTGCTAGTGGTTTGGACAATTTTTGGACCAGGGGCGCGAGTTACGAGCAGTACTTC. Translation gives CASGLDNFWTRGASYEQYF.